This T cell receptor beta chain was recorded in a study of cytomegalovirus exposure and HLA in healthy donors. In the PCR, 60 Vbeta and 13 Jbeta primers were used. Using immunoSEQ multiplex PCR, the repertoire was profiled, and TCRdb retains in-frame clones only, with some absent. The sample holds tens of thousands of clones, roughly 73% seen once. Per the germline V gene, CDR1 is GTSNPN and CDR2 is SVGIG (reference sequence). V shed 6 bases and J 2 bases; nucleotides not matched to a gene: 5. The CDR3 runs 13 residues. This chain links TRBV30 with TRBJ1-1, with 8 bases matching TRBD1. The clonotype originates from a male donor in good health and CMV-seropositive. Sample: PBMCs. CDR3 sequence: CACQGALNTEAFF. DNA of the CDR3: TGTGCCTGCCAGGGGGCGTTAAACACTGAAGCTTTCTTT.